Sequencing of this T cell receptor (beta chain) was carried out in a study of post-analysis software for immune sequencing data. This clonotype was detected only once. Antigen specificity is unknown. The TCR beta cDNA libraries carried unique molecular identifiers. TCRdb re-called the PCR reads through MiXCR, storing one row per CDR3 protein. The table shows roughly 600,000 distinct CDR3 sequences, with 40% to 50% occurring only once. The study's findings and limits: Compared against controls, patients with multiple sclerosis displayed significantly lower normalized Chao1 diversity. TRBV5-6, TRBV5-1 and TRBV20-1 belonged to a set of roughly five TRBV segments that were more frequent in patients than controls.

The CDR3 runs 15 residues. Losses at the gene ends were 3 bases for V and 1 base for J; bases not matched to a gene: 4. The sequencing input was blood. The J gene is TRBJ2-3, the V gene TRBV12-3 or TRBV12-4; 7 nucleotides line up with TRBD2. The TCR sequence derives from a girl aged 10-17 years with multiple sclerosis. CDR3 in amino acids: CASSFASGGTDTQYF. In nucleotides, the CDR3 is TGTGCCAGCAGTTTTGCGAGCGGGGGCACAGATACGCAGTATTTT.